This TCR beta chain came from a study of blood T cell repertoires in COVID-19. The overall study: COVID-19 samples collected from the United States, Italy and Spain covered acute and convalescent phases.

The CDR3 is 14 residues long. Germline V CDR1 and CDR2: SGHVS, FQNEAQ. The ends were cut back, 1 base at V and 5 bases at J, with 11 bases in the middle. In this sample, this clone turned up a few times. TCRdb's copy holds only in-frame clones and misses some; the assay was immunoSEQ multiplex PCR. This repertoire shows hundreds of thousands of clones, 90% found once; its top ten account for approximately 4%. The TCR sequence derives from a woman younger than 35 with acute COVID-19. The genes are TRBV7-8 and TRBJ1-1, with D possibly matching TRBD1 (5 bases). Sequencing was performed on PBMCs or T cells enriched from blood (not recorded which). CDR3 coding DNA: TGTGCCAGCAGCTTAGACGGACACGGGACTGAAGCTTTCTTT. The encoded protein is CASSLDGHGTEAFF.